This TCR beta chain came from a study of blood T cell repertoires in COVID-19 (dated by TCRdb to about 2020). With regard to the full study: Samples covering the acute and convalescent phases of COVID-19 were provided by collaborators in the United States, Italy and Spain. The prospective study material was composed of cDNA or gDNA derived from T cells, B-cell-depleted T cells, or PBMCs. Subjects who had been exposed to COVID-19, were actively infected with it, or had recovered from it provided the deeply sampled blood TCRbeta repertoires that made up the dataset. The repertoires were made available in a free public database intended to serve as a resource for research on the immune response to SARS-CoV-2. The samples were drawn from two sources: the first 160 participants of the ongoing ImmuneRACE study, and 1,000 to 1,500 subjects contributed by 6 global collaborators. The sample metadata nearly always contained a de-identified subject ID, COVID-19 status, age in years and sex. HLA class I and class II types, where available, came from metadata supplied by the sample provider rather than from assay-based typing. General study outcomes and caveats: Clinical and demographic metadata were provided uncurated, with the amount varying by source and participant.

Details on this clone: Its antigen specificity is not known. Base qualities are not at hand, and no much larger clone is one base apart.

Counted from cysteine to phenylalanine, this CDR3 has 14 amino acids. Only the CDR3 region is kept as DNA, spanning 42 bases read in frame from base 1. V and J lose 2 bases and 10 bases, and a span of 17 bases separates them. Sequences KGHSH (CDR1) and LQKENI (CDR2) are obtained from the germline V gene. Collaborating institutions collected whole blood in K2EDTA tubes following their own protocols. For TCRbeta analysis, collaborator samples were shipped as frozen whole blood, as isolated PBMCs, or as DNA extracted from either sample type. TCRbeta CDR3 regions were amplified from genomic DNA by means of the immunoSEQ Assay, a bias-controlled multiplex PCR. As for the authors' bioinformatics: Within the assay, amplification of reference gene primers was used to estimate how many nucleated cells each sample contained. To quantify the absolute abundance of each unique TCRbeta CDR3 rearrangement, sequence reads were collapsed and filtered. Productive Simpson clonality was computed per sample as the square root of Simpson's diversity index over productive rearrangements. TCRdb stores this immuneACCESS table with in-frame sequences only. Part of the clones is absent; in the studies checked, under half of the shortfall reflects unresolved V genes, and no reason is known for the rest. That table gives V, J and clone size, and the DNA gave D and trimming. The sample contains about 55,000 clones, roughly 86% of them found a single time. The top ten constitute approximately 8% of the sample.

The chain is made from TRBV18 and TRBJ1-1, with the D gene uncertain. Source material: peripheral blood. The receptor was derived from a man aged 55-75 years with active COVID-19. The bases are TGTGCCAGCTCACCATTGCCCCGGTTGCTTGGAGCTTTCTTT. This translates into CASSPLPRLLGAFF.